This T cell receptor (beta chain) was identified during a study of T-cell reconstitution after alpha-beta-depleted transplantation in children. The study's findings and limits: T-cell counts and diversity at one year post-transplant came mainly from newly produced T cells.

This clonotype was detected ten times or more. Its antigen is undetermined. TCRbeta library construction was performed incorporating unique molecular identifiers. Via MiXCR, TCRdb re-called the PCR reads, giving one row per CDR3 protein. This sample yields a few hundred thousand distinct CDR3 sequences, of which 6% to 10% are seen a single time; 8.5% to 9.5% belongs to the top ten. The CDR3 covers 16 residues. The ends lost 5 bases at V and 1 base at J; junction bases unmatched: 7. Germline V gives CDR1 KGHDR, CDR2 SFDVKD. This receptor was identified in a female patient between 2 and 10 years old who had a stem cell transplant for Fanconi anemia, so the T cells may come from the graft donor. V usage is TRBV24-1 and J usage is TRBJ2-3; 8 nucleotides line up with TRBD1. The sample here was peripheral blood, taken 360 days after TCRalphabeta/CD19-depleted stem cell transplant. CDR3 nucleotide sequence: TGTGCCACCAGTGGGCCCCCGGGACAGGGCACAGATACGCAGTATTTT. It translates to CATSGPPGQGTDTQYF.